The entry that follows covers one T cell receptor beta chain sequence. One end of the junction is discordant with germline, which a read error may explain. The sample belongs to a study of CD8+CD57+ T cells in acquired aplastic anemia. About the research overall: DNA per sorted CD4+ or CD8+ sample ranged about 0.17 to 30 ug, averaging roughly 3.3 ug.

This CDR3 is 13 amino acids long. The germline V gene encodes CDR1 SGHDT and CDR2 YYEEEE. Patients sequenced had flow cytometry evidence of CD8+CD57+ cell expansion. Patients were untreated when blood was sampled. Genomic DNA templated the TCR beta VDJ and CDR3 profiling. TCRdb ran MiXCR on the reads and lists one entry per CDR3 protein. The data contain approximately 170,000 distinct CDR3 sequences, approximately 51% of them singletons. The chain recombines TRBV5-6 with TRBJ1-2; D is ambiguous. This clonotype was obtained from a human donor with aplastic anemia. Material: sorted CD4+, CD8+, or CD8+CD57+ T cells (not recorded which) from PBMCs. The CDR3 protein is CASSLRGSYGYAF. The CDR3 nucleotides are TGTGCCAGCAGCCTAAGAGGCAGCTATGGCTACGCCTTC.